The 31 T cell receptor beta chains below come from one sample, sequenced in a study of blood T cell repertoires in COVID-19. Generated by immunoSEQ multiplex PCR, the TCRdb table keeps only in-frame clones and is missing some. Of about 270,000 clones in the sample, about four fifths are singletons; the top ten hold around 3.2%. Sample: peripheral blood. Source of these receptors: a woman aged 18 to 35 with acute or convalescent COVID-19.

The chain carries TRBV4-2 and TRBJ1-5; the match to TRBD1 covers 9 bases. This CDR3 comprises 18 residues. Unmatched junction bases numbered 11, after V lost 0 bases and J lost 5 bases. CDR1 and CDR2 (germline): LGHNA, YNFKEQ. The CDR3 loop is CASSQDAFGTGLDQPQHF. The CDR3, as DNA: TGTGCCAGCAGCCAAGATGCATTTGGGACAGGGTTGGATCAGCCCCAGCATTTT.

This clone appeared a few times. The J gene is TRBJ1-6, the V gene TRBV5-6; possibly TRBD1 for D (5 bases). Trimming removed 10 bases from V and 13 bases from J, with 24 bases in between. CDR1 is SGHDT and CDR2 is YYEEEE in the germline V gene. The CDR3 loop spans 14 amino acids. CDR3 coding DNA: TGTGCCTCTTCCCGGACGGGGGACCGGGGTCCCCTCCACTTT. It translates to CASSRTGDRGPLHF. Full variable domain (missing parts from reference TRBV5-6 and TRBJ1-6): DAGVTQSPTHLIKTRGQQVTLRCSPKSGHDTVSWYQQALGQGPQFIFQYYEEEERQRGNFPDRFSGHQFPNYSSELNVNALLLGDSALYLCASSRTGDRGPLHFGNGTRLTVT.

The chain is built from TRBV27 and TRBJ2-5; 8 bases are a match to TRBD1. Germline lookup yields CDR1 MNHEY and CDR2 SMNVEV (reference sequence). This CDR3 has 15 residues. The J segment lost 1 base and the V segment lost 3 bases, leaving 4 bases of the junction unmatched. The CDR3 sequence is CASSFLQGAQETQYF. DNA of the CDR3: TGTGCCAGCAGTTTTCTGCAGGGGGCCCAAGAGACCCAGTACTTC.

The chain has TRBV28 and TRBJ2-1; 9 positions match TRBD2. The germline CDR1 and CDR2 sequences are MDHEN and SYDVKM. V dropped 3 bases and J dropped 6; count of bases not matched to a gene: 6. This CDR3 has 15 residues. CDR3 loop: CASSLVSGSGNEQFF. DNA of the CDR3: TGTGCCAGCAGTTTGGTTAGCGGGAGTGGCAATGAGCAGTTCTTC.

The V call is TRBV5-5, the J call TRBJ2-2; D uncertain. Trimming left V 5 bases short and J 4 bases short, with 12 bases between. The CDR3 extends over 14 amino acids. CDR1 and CDR2 (germline): SGHKS, YYEKEE (reference sequence). CDR3 nucleotide sequence: TGTGCCAGCAGTCGCCAGGTGGGCACCGGGGAGCTGTTTTTT. It translates to CASSRQVGTGELFF.

The chain is built from TRBV5-4 and TRBJ2-5; 7 bases are shared with TRBD1. Germline loops: CDR1 SGHNT, CDR2 YYREEE (reference sequence). V trimming: 2 bases; J trimming: 5 bases; junction bases outside the gene matches: 6. This CDR3 is built from 14 residues. This chain's CDR3 is CASSFDRVGETQYF. DNA of the CDR3: TGTGCCAGCAGCTTTGACAGGGTTGGGGAGACCCAGTACTTC. The complete variable domain, with remaining parts taken from reference TRBV5-4 and TRBJ2-5, reads ETGVTQSPTHLIKTRGQQVTLRCSSQSGHNTVSWYQQALGQGPQFIFQYYREEENGRGNFPPRFSGLQFPNYSSELNVNALELDDSALYLCASSFDRVGETQYFGPGTRLLVL.

Note on this clone: The junction departs from the called germline gene at one end, perhaps through a read error. The V and J genes are TRBV27 and TRBJ2-3; 8 bases line up with TRBD1. The CDR3 runs 16 residues. Per germline, CDR1 MNHEY and CDR2 SMNVEV (reference sequence). The CDR3 here is CASRLWAQGASDTQYF. In DNA form, the CDR3 reads TGTGCCAGCAGGTTATGGGCCCAGGGGGCCTCAGATACGCAGTATTTT.

This chain's CDR3 is CASSVMDRANYGYTF. The CDR3 bases are TGTGCCAGCAGCGTGATGGACAGAGCTAACTATGGCTACACCTTC. The gene calls are TRBV5-6 and TRBJ1-2, with a possible D match to TRBD1 (6 bases). Trimming took off 4 bases at V and 0 bases at J, with 13 bases between the two ends. Germline V gene data show CDR1 as SGHDT and CDR2 as YYEEEE. This CDR3 has 15 amino acids.

This chain joins TRBV6-1 and TRBJ2-7, with D perhaps matching TRBD2 (5 bases). The germline V gene has CDR1 MNHNS and CDR2 SASEGT. The length of the CDR3 is 15 residues. V lost 0 bases and J 0 bases, leaving 9 bases between the germline ends. DNA for the CDR3: TGTGCCAGCAGTGAAGCGGGAGAGGGCTCCTACGAGCAGTACTTC. Protein: CASSEAGEGSYEQYF.

The rearrangement links TRBV6-2 or TRBV6-3 to TRBJ2-7; 11 bases align to TRBD2. CDR1 and CDR2 (germline): MNHEY, SVGEGT. The ends lost 2 bases at V and 3 bases at J; junction bases unmatched: 3. The CDR3 sequence is 15 residues long. The CDR3 loop reads CASSYILAGGYEQYF. DNA of the CDR3: TGTGCCAGCAGTTACATCCTAGCGGGAGGCTACGAGCAGTACTTC.

This clone was detected once. This chain uses TRBV5-4 with TRBJ1-3; 8 nucleotides align to TRBD1. V dropped 4 bases and J dropped 8; count of bases not matched to a gene: 8. The germline V gene has CDR1 SGHNT and CDR2 YYREEE (reference sequence). This CDR3 region has 14 residues. The CDR3 loop is CASSLGQGGDTIYF. CDR3 DNA: TGTGCCAGCAGCCTCGGACAGGGAGGGGACACCATATATTTT.

CDR3 sequence: CASSLMQGETQYF. DNA of the CDR3: TGTGCCAGCAGCTTGATGCAGGGAGAGACCCAGTACTTC. The rearrangement links TRBV7-2 to TRBJ2-5; a weak D match, TRBD1 (5 bases). Trimming removed 3 bases from V and 4 bases from J, with 9 bases in between. The CDR3 consists of 13 residues. Germline V gene lookup returns CDR1 SGHTA and CDR2 FQGNSA.

J is TRBJ2-7 and V is TRBV5-1; no clear D. This CDR3 region has 14 residues. Deletions cut 0 bases from V and 5 bases from J, with 12 bases between. Per germline, CDR1 SGHRS and CDR2 YFSETQ. CDR3 DNA sequence: TGCGCCAGCAGCTTGGACGTTTCCTCAGACGAGCAGTACTTC. It codes for CASSLDVSSDEQYF.

The CDR3 sequence is CASSMVQGIRFGYTF. The CDR3 DNA reads as TGTGCCAGTAGTATGGTACAGGGGATCCGCTTTGGCTACACCTTC. The V gene is TRBV19, the J gene TRBJ1-2, with 7 bases aligning to TRBD1. After removal of 3 bases from V and 7 bases from J, the junction contained 11 bases not matched to a gene. The CDR3 length is 15 residues. Looked up from germline, CDR1 is LNHDA and CDR2 is SQIVND (reference sequence).

This chain uses TRBV30 with TRBJ1-5; D possibly corresponds to TRBD1 (6 bases). This CDR3 has 12 amino acids. CDR1 GTSNPN and CDR2 SVGIG come from the germline V gene (reference sequence). The V gene lost 2 bases and the J gene lost 6 bases, with 8 bases spanning the gap. CDR3 DNA sequence: TGTGCCTGGAGTCTCAGGGGTCAGCCCCAGCATTTT. Its translation: CAWSLRGQPQHF.

This chain connects TRBV6-5 to TRBJ2-5; no definite D call. The CDR3 runs 12 residues. Trimming took 6 bases from V and 5 from J, leaving 10 bases between them. Germline lookup yields CDR1 MNHEY and CDR2 SVGAGI. The CDR3 bases are TGTGCCAGCAGGAGGAGTGGGGAGACCCAGTACTTC. Its translation is CASRRSGETQYF.

The chain couples TRBV28 to TRBJ2-7; 10 bases agree with TRBD2. V gave up 3 bases and J gave up 2 bases; unmatched junction bases: 7. CDR3 length equals 16 residues. Germline V lookup: CDR1 MDHEN, CDR2 SYDVKM. CDR3 region: CASSFPQAGGPYEQYF. The DNA for the CDR3 is TGTGCCAGCAGTTTCCCCCAAGCGGGAGGGCCCTACGAGCAGTACTTC.

The chain is built from TRBV27 and TRBJ1-1; D gene uncertain. With 5 bases removed from V and 0 bases from J, the gap between germline ends came to 13 bases. The CDR3 consists of 15 residues. Per germline, CDR1 MNHEY and CDR2 SMNVEV (reference sequence). The CDR3 here is CASSPSPTLNTEAFF. Here the CDR3 DNA reads TGTGCCAGCAGTCCCTCTCCCACATTGAACACTGAAGCTTTCTTT.

The chain is built from TRBV5-1 and TRBJ2-1, with 10 nucleotides matching TRBD1. Germline CDR1 is SGHRS and CDR2 is YFSETQ. The CDR3 is 16 amino acids. With 1 base clipped from V and 4 bases from J, the junction kept 5 bases outside the gene matches. This chain's CDR3 is CASSLTTGGAYNEQFF. The CDR3 DNA is TGCGCCAGCAGCTTGACGACAGGGGGCGCATACAATGAGCAGTTCTTC.

This chain joins TRBV7-3 and TRBJ1-2; D possibly corresponds to TRBD1 (5 bases). V was pared by 2 bases and J by 0 bases, with 16 bases between. This CDR3 has 17 amino acids. Germline lookup yields CDR1 SGHTA and CDR2 FQGTGA. The CDR3 sequence is CASSLLPLRDSNYGYTF. As DNA, the CDR3 is TGTGCCAGCAGCTTACTCCCCCTTAGGGACTCTAACTATGGCTACACCTTC.

This clone was counted only a few times. This chain links TRBV5-6 with TRBJ2-7, with 9 bases matching TRBD2. Germline V gene lookup returns CDR1 SGHDT and CDR2 YYEEEE. The CDR3 consists of 15 residues. J gave up 4 bases and V 4 bases, and 9 bases lay outside the gene matches. The CDR3 nucleotides are TGTGCCAGCAGCCCTTTAGCGGGAGAAGGGTACGAGCAGTACTTC. The encoded protein is CASSPLAGEGYEQYF.

This chain joins TRBV5-8 and TRBJ2-7, with 9 bases matching TRBD2. Trimming took 5 bases from V and 4 from J; bases not matched to a gene: 7. Looked up from germline, CDR1 is SGHTS and CDR2 is YDEGEE. The CDR3 consists of 14 residues. The CDR3 spells CASSWRSGRYEQYF. The CDR3 region has the DNA TGTGCCAGCAGTTGGCGGAGCGGGAGGTACGAGCAGTACTTC.

The J gene is TRBJ2-3, the V gene TRBV7-8, with 7 positions matching TRBD2. The junction had 8 bases not matched to a gene; V was cut back by 4 bases and J by 1 base. Per germline, CDR1 SGHVS and CDR2 FQNEAQ. The CDR3 consists of 16 residues. The CDR3 nucleotides are TGTGCCAGCAGCTCGTGGGGGGGTAGGGGCACAGATACGCAGTATTTT. This codes for CASSSWGGRGTDTQYF. Full variable domain (missing parts from reference TRBV7-8 and TRBJ2-3): GAGVSQSPRYKVAKRGQDVALRCDPISGHVSLFWYQQALGQGPEFLTYFQNEAQLDKSGLPSDRFFAERPEGSVSTLKIQRTQQEDSAVYLCASSSWGGRGTDTQYFGPGTRLTVL.

The chain carries TRBV14 and TRBJ2-3; 8 nucleotides align to TRBD1. The CDR3 totals 17 residues. Germline V CDR1 and CDR2: SGHDN, FVKESK. J lost 2 bases, V lost 1 base, and 8 bases had no gene match. The CDR3 nucleotides read TGTGCCAGCAGCCAAGTAGGCGGACAGGGAACCACAGATACGCAGTATTTT. It specifies CASSQVGGQGTTDTQYF.

The genes are TRBV2 and TRBJ1-1; D is uncertain. This CDR3 contains 12 residues. V lost 8 bases to trimming and J lost 0 bases, with 7 bases between them. CDR1 is SNHLY and CDR2 is FYNNEI in the germline V gene. The CDR3 here is CASARVNTEAFF. CDR3 coding DNA: TGTGCCAGCGCGAGGGTGAACACTGAAGCTTTCTTT. Full variable domain (outside the CDR3, taken from reference TRBV2 and TRBJ1-1): EPEVTQTPSHQVTQMGQEVILRCVPISNHLYFYWYRQILGQKVEFLVSFYNNEISEKSEIFDDQFSVERPDGSNFTLKIRSTKLEDSAMYFCASARVNTEAFFGQGTRLTVV.

The sample holds many counts of this clone. J is TRBJ2-2 and V is TRBV4-3; 10 bases map to TRBD2. Unmatched junction bases numbered 14, after V lost 0 bases and J lost 4 bases. CDR1 and CDR2 from the germline V gene are LGHNA and YSLEER. The CDR3 is 20 amino acids. CDR3 coding DNA: TGCGCCAGCAGCCAAGATCCCCTGCTAGCGGGAGTTCGCGGCACCGGGGAGCTGTTTTTT. Translation: CASSQDPLLAGVRGTGELFF.

The rearrangement uses TRBV5-5 and TRBJ2-1; maybe TRBD1 (6 bases). CDR1 is SGHKS, CDR2 YYEKEE, per germline (reference sequence). This CDR3 has 15 amino acids. Trimming took 0 bases from V and 5 from J, leaving 12 bases between them. The CDR3 protein is CASSLGPWDNNEQFF. The CDR3 nucleotides read TGTGCCAGCAGCTTGGGTCCTTGGGACAACAATGAGCAGTTCTTC.

The chain carries TRBV18 and TRBJ2-1, with a weak D call TRBD1 (5 bases). The CDR3 extends over 11 amino acids. With 4 bases removed from V and 8 bases from J, the gap between germline ends came to 6 bases. CDR1 and CDR2 from the germline V gene are KGHSH and LQKENI. The DNA of the CDR3 is TGTGCCAGCTCACAAGGGGATGAGCAGTTCTTC. Amino acids: CASSQGDEQFF.

The V gene is TRBV10-3, the J gene TRBJ1-1; unclear D gene. Germline V gene data show CDR1 as ENHRY and CDR2 as SYGVKD. Deletions cut 0 bases from V and 6 bases from J, with 8 bases between. The CDR3 is 13 residues long. The CDR3 region is CAISESNTPEAFF. The CDR3 DNA is TGTGCCATCAGTGAGTCAAACACCCCTGAAGCTTTCTTT.

The genes are TRBV14 and TRBJ2-7; TRBD1 aligns across 8 bases. Germline CDR1 is SGHDN and CDR2 is FVKESK. CDR3 length equals 16 residues. V was pared by 3 bases and J by 2 bases, with 9 bases of the junction left unmatched. CDR3: CASSHSPGTGPYEQYF. Here the CDR3 DNA reads TGTGCCAGCAGCCATAGCCCCGGGACAGGACCCTACGAGCAGTACTTC. The whole variable domain, remainder taken from reference TRBV14 and TRBJ2-7, is EAGVTQFPSHSVIEKGQTVTLRCDPISGHDNLYWYRRVMGKEIKFLLHFVKESKQDESGMPNNRFLAERTGGTYSTLKVQPAELEDSGVYFCASSHSPGTGPYEQYFGPGTRLTVT.

V is TRBV6-6 and J is TRBJ1-2; D gene uncertain. There are 15 residues in the CDR3. From germline, CDR1 is MNHNY and CDR2 SVGAGI (reference sequence). Trimming cost V 6 bases and J 5 bases, with 19 bases left between them. CDR3 sequence: CASRAGREKFYGYTF. CDR3 DNA sequence: TGTGCCAGCAGAGCCGGACGGGAAAAATTTTATGGCTACACCTTC.